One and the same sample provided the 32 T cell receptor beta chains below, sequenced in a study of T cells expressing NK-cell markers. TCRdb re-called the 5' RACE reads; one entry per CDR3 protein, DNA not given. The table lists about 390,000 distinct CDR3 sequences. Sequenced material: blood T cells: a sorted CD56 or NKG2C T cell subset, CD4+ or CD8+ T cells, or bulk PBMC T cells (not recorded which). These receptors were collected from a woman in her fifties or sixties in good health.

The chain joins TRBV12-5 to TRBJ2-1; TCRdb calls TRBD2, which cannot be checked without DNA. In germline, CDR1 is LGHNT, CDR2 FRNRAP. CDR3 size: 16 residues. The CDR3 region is CASGLPTGTSYNEQFF.

This CDR3 is CAWSAEGASTGELFF. This chain joins TRBV30 and TRBJ2-2; TCRdb picks TRBD1, but there is no DNA to check that call. The CDR3 contains 15 residues. The germline CDR1 and CDR2 sequences are GTSNPN and SVGIG (reference sequence).

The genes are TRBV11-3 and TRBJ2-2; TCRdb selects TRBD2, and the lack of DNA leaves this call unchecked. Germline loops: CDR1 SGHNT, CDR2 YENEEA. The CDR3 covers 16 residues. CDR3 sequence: CASSTGTSGGTGELFF.

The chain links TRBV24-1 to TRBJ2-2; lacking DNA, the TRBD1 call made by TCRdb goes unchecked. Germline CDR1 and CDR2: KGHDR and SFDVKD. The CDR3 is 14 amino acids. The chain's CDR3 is CATSGTGESGELFF.

The CDR3 sequence: CASRPRQGMGTEAFF. This sequence joins TRBV6-5 and TRBJ1-1; TCRdb's assignment of TRBD1 cannot be checked, as there is no DNA. Germline CDR1 and CDR2: MNHEY and SVGAGI. CDR3 length equals 15 residues.

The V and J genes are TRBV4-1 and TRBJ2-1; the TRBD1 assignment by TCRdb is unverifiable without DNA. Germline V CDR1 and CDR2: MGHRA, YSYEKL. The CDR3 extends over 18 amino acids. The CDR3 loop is CASSHRDNRTRGYNEQFF.

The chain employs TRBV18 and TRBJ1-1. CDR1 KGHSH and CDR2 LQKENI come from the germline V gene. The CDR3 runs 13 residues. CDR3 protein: CASSPLSGTEAFF.

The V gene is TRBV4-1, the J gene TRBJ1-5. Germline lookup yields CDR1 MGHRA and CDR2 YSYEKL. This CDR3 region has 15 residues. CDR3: CASSLRRDGNQPQHF.

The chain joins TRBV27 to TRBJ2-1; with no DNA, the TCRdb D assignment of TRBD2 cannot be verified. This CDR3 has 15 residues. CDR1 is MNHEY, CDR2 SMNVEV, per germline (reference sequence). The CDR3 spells CASSVEGSFYNEQFF.

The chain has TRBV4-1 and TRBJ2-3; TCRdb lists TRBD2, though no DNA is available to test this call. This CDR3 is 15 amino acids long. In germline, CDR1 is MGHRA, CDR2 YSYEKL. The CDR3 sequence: CASSQTAGAKDTQYF.

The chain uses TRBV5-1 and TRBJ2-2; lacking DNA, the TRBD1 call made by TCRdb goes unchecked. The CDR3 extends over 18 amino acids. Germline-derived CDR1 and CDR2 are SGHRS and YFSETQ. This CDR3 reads CASSPPGRQGLLTGELFF.

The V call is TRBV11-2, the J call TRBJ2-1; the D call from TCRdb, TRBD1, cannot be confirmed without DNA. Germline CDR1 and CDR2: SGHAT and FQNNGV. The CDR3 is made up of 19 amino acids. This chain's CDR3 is CASSLGRGTPRPAYNEQFF.

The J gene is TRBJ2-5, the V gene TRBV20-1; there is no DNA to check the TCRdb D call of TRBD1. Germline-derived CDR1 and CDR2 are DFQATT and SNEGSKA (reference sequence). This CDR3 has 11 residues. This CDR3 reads CSAPRVETQYF.

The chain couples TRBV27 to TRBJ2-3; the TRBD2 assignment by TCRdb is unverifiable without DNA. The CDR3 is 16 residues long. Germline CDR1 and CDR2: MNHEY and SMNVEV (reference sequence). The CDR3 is CASSFAPPRSADTQYF.

CDR3 region: CASSLVIGVNTEAFF. The rearrangement links TRBV11-2 to TRBJ1-1. There are 15 residues in the CDR3. The germline CDR1 and CDR2 sequences are SGHAT and FQNNGV.

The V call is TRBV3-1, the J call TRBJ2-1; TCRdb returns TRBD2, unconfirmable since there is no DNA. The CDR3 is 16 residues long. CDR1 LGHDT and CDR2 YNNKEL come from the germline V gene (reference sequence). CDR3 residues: CASSSTGREAYNEQFF.

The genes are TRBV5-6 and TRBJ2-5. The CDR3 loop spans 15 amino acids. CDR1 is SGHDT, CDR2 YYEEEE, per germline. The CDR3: CASSLGLARQETQYF. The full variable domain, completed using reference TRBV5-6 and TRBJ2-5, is DAGVTQSPTHLIKTRGQQVTLRCSPKSGHDTVSWYQQALGQGPQFIFQYYEEEERQRGNFPDRFSGHQFPNYSSELNVNALLLGDSALYLCASSLGLARQETQYFGPGTRLLVL.

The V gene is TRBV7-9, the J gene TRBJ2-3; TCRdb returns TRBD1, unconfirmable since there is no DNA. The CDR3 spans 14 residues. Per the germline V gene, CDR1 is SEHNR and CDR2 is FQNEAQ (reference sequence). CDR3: CASSTRGVTDTQYF.

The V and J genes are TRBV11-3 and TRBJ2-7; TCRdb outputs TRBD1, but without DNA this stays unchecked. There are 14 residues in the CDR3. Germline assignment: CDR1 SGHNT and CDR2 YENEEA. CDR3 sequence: CASSLALDRVRQYF. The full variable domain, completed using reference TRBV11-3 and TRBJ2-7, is EAGVVQSPRYKIIEKKQPVAFWCNPISGHNTLYWYLQNLGQGPELLIRYENEEAVDDSQLPKDRFSAERLKGVDSTLKIQPAELGDSAVYLCASSLALDRVRQYFGPGTRLTVT.

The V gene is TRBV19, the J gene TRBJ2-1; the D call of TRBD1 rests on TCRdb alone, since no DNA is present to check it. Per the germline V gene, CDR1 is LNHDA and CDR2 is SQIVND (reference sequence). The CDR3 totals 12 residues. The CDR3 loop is CASTRDRNEQFF.

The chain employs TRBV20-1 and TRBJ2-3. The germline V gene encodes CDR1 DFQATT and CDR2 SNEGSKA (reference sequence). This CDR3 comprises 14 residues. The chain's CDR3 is CSARAWTSTDTQYF.

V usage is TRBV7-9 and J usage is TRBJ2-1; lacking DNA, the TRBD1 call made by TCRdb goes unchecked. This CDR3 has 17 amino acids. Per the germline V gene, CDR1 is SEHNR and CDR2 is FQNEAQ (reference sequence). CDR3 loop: CASSPRTGVSSYNEQFF. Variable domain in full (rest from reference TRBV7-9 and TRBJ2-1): DTGVSQNPRHKITKRGQNVTFRCDPISEHNRLYWYRQTLGQGPEFLTYFQNEAQLEKSRLLSDRFSAERPKGSFSTLEIQRTEQGDSAMYLCASSPRTGVSSYNEQFFGPGTRLTVL.

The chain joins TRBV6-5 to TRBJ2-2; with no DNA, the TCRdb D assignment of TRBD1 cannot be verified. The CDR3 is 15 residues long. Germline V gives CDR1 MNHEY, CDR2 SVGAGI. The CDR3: CASSSYRGEAGELFF.

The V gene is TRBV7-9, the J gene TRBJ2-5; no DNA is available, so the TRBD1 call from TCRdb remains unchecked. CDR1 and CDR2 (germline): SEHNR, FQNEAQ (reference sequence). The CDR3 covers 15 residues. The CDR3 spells CASSLGDREVETQYF.

The CDR3 loop reads CASTPDSSPYNEQFF. The chain couples TRBV19 to TRBJ2-1; the TCRdb D gene call, TRBD2, has no DNA to confirm it. Germline V CDR1 and CDR2: LNHDA, SQIVND (reference sequence). CDR3 length: 15 amino acids. The variable domain in full, with the rest retrieved from reference TRBV19 and TRBJ2-1, is DGGITQSPKYLFRKEGQNVTLSCEQNLNHDAMYWYRQDPGQGLRLIYYSQIVNDFQKGDIAEGYSVSREKKESFPLTVTSAQKNPTAFYLCASTPDSSPYNEQFFGPGTRLTVL.

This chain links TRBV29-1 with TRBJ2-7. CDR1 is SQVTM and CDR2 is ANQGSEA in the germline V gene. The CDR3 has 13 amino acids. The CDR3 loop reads CSVGSGFRGEQYF.

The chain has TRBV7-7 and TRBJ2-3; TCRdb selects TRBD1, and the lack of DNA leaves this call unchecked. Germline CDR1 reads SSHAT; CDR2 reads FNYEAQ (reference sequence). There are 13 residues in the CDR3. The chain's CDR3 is CASSREGADTQYF.

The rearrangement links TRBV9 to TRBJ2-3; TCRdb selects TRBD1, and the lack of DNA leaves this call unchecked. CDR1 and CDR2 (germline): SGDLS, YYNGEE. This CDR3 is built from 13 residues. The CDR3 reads CASSVGGHPTLYF.

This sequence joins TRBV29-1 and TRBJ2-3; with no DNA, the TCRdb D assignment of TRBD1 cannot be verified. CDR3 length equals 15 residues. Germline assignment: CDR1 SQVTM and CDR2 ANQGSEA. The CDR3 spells CSVPPSWTGTDTQYF.

CDR3 loop: CSARVVGGPLPEQYF. The chain carries TRBV20-1 and TRBJ2-7; the TCRdb call, TRBD2, lacks DNA for checking. This CDR3 has 15 amino acids. Per germline, CDR1 DFQATT and CDR2 SNEGSKA (reference sequence).

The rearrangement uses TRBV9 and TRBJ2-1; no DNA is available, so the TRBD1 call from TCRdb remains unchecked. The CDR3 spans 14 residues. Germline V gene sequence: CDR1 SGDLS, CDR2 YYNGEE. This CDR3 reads CASSPRTGKGEQFF.

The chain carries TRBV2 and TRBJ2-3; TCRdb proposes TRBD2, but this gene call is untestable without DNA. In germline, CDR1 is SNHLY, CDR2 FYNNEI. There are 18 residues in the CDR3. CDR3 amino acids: CASSGILRLAQSTDTQYF.